The sequence of this T cell receptor beta chain was determined in a study of blood T cell repertoires in COVID-19. About the research overall: Donors in the United States, Italy and Spain gave samples during acute or convalescent COVID-19. Nucleic acid was either cDNA or gDNA, and it came from T cells, B-cell-depleted T cells, or PBMCs.

The CDR3 has 19 amino acids. Germline lookup yields CDR1 KGHDR and CDR2 SFDVKD. Unmatched junction bases numbered 17, after V lost 7 bases and J lost 3 bases. Per the study methods: Reference gene primers were amplified, and this amplification served to estimate nucleated cell counts. Profiled with immunoSEQ multiplex PCR; TCRdb holds only in-frame clones, not every one. Clone size and the V and J calls come from that table; the DNA yielded D and trimming. Seen here are around 200,000 clones, around 84% observed once, and the top ten hold 13% to 15%. Specimen: peripheral blood. This clonotype originated in a man aged 25 to 45 with active or convalescent COVID-19. The V call is TRBV24-1, the J call TRBJ2-2; 9 bases map to TRBD1. The CDR3 DNA reads TGTGCCACCAGCAGCAAGGGGACAGGGAGACCCTCGGACACCGGGGAGCTGTTTTTT. Translating it yields CATSSKGTGRPSDTGELFF.